This is a list of T cell receptor beta chains from one sample in a study of blood T cell repertoires in COVID-19. The protocol was immunoSEQ multiplex PCR, while the TCRdb copy is restricted to in-frame clones and leaves out a portion. The table records roughly 90,000 clones, roughly 88% of them present only once. Sequenced input: peripheral blood. The receptors were gathered from a human donor with active COVID-19. The donor label of this sample is uncertain. Both conserved end residues are part of each CDR3. The order of the fields is V gene, D gene, J gene, clone size, CDR3 protein, CDR3 DNA. A D gene is named only where the DNA matches it firmly. Clone size is not always given. Where it is, it says once, few, many or a class for expanded clones.

TRBV5-1	.	TRBJ1-3	.	CASSLGGDFSGNTIYF	TGCGCCAGCAGCTTAGGGGGTGACTTCTCTGGAAACACCATATATTTT
TRBV4-1	.	TRBJ1-2	.	CASSQLGQIYGYTF	TGCGCCAGCAGCCAACTTGGACAGATCTATGGCTACACCTTC
TRBV5-1	.	TRBJ2-5	.	CASSLGQGQETQYF	TGCGCCAGCAGCTTAGGTCAGGGACAAGAGACCCAGTACTTC
TRBV27	TRBD1	TRBJ2-7	.	CASSLKTGWTYEQYF	TGTGCCAGCAGTTTGAAGACAGGGTGGACCTACGAGCAGTACTTC
TRBV15	TRBD2	TRBJ2-1	.	CATSHRTSGVAYNEQFF	TGTGCCACCAGCCACCGGACTAGCGGGGTCGCCTACAATGAGCAGTTCTTC
TRBV7-2	TRBD2	TRBJ2-1	.	CASSASGTVNNEQFF	TGTGCCAGCAGCGCTAGCGGGACAGTCAACAATGAGCAGTTCTTC
TRBV7-3	TRBD2	TRBJ2-5	.	CASSVGIAGHRETQYF	TGTGCCAGCAGCGTCGGGATAGCGGGGCATCGGGAGACCCAGTACTTC
TRBV7-6	.	TRBJ2-2	.	CASSLAGGTTGELFF	TGTGCCAGCAGCTTAGCGGGGGGAACCACCGGGGAGCTGTTTTTT
TRBV9	.	TRBJ1-2	.	CASSVGYRARQGHYGYTF	TGTGCCAGCAGCGTAGGCTACCGGGCTAGGCAGGGTCACTATGGCTACACCTTC
TRBV2	.	TRBJ2-7	.	CASSSQAYEQYF	TGTGCCAGCAGCTCACAGGCCTACGAGCAGTACTTC
TRBV3-1/TRBV3-2	TRBD2	TRBJ2-4	.	CASSLAGGGKNIQYF	TGTGCCAGCAGTCTAGCGGGGGGCGGCAAAAACATTCAGTACTTC
TRBV5-7	TRBD1	TRBJ1-5	few	CASSLDDRVKYQPQHF	TGTGCCAGCAGCTTGGATGACAGGGTAAAGTATCAGCCCCAGCATTTT
TRBV7-8	TRBD2	TRBJ2-3	.	CASSLALTSGGDTQYF	TGTGCCAGCAGCTTAGCGCTTACTAGCGGGGGAGATACGCAGTATTTT
TRBV30	.	TRBJ1-5	.	CAWSVQGNQPQHF	TGTGCCTGGAGTGTACAGGGTAATCAGCCCCAGCATTTT
TRBV7-9	TRBD2	TRBJ2-7	.	CASSSSSGGSTYEQYF	TGTGCCAGCAGCTCGTCCTCGGGGGGAAGTACCTACGAGCAGTACTTC
TRBV9	.	TRBJ2-5	.	CASSVAVRGRGQETQYF	TGTGCCAGCAGCGTAGCTGTCAGAGGCAGGGGACAAGAGACCCAGTACTTC
TRBV27	.	TRBJ2-3	.	CASSNLDRSRTDTQYF	TGTGCCAGCAGTAACCTAGACAGATCCCGCACAGATACGCAGTATTTT
TRBV7-9	TRBD2	TRBJ2-5	.	CASSLGTSGGQETQYF	TGTGCCAGCAGCTTGGGGACTAGCGGGGGGCAAGAGACCCAGTACTTC
TRBV6-5	TRBD2	TRBJ2-3	.	CASTNPAGGDTQYF	TGTGCCAGCACCAACCCGGCCGGGGGGGATACGCAGTATTTT
TRBV4-1	.	TRBJ1-6	.	CASSQAQGYNSPLHF	TGCGCCAGCAGCCAAGCACAGGGCTATAATTCACCCCTCCACTTT
TRBV6-6	.	TRBJ1-2	once	CASSSTSGFGYTF	TGTGCCAGCAGTTCCACCTCGGGGTTTGGCTACACCTTC
TRBV9	.	TRBJ2-3	.	CASSVFGVSDTQYF	TGTGCCAGCAGCGTATTCGGGGTTTCCGATACGCAGTATTTT
TRBV6-6	.	TRBJ1-5	once	CASSWTGGMGNQPQHF	TGTGCCAGCAGTTGGACGGGGGGAATGGGCAATCAGCCCCAGCATTTT
TRBV19	.	TRBJ2-2	.	CASSIRLSTGELFF	TGTGCCAGTAGTATCCGCCTATCCACCGGGGAGCTGTTTTTT
TRBV19	.	TRBJ1-1	.	CASSMFGITLNTEAFF	TGTGCCAGTAGTATGTTTGGCATTACCCTCAACACTGAAGCTTTCTTT
TRBV19	TRBD1	TRBJ2-2	.	CASSIDRGTTGELFF	TGTGCCAGTAGTATTGACAGGGGGACCACCGGGGAGCTGTTTTTT
TRBV6-6	.	TRBJ2-5	.	CASSYIRDYQETQYF	TGTGCCAGCAGTTACATCCGGGACTACCAAGAGACCCAGTACTTC
TRBV4-3	.	TRBJ2-3	.	CASSQGTGTDTQYF	TGCGCCAGCAGCCAAGGCACTGGCACAGATACGCAGTATTTT
TRBV3-1/TRBV3-2	TRBD2	TRBJ2-3	.	CASSPPTRASGGVSDTQYF	TGTGCCAGCAGCCCGCCAACCCGGGCTAGCGGGGGGGTATCAGATACGCAGTATTTT
TRBV29-1	TRBD1	TRBJ1-4	once	CSVDRTGDEKLFF	TGCAGCGTTGATAGGACAGGGGACGAAAAACTGTTTTTT
TRBV5-1	.	TRBJ2-7	.	CASSADRAGSYEQYF	TGCGCCAGCAGCGCCGACAGGGCGGGGTCCTACGAGCAGTACTTC